These 4 T cell receptor beta chains were sequenced from one sample in a study of blood T cell repertoires in COVID-19. TCRdb's table, derived via immunoSEQ multiplex PCR, lists solely in-frame clones and lacks some. The data show about 210,000 clones, roughly 85% seen once. Sequences were obtained from peripheral blood. Every receptor here comes from a woman aged 80 or over with acute or convalescent COVID-19.

The chain is built from TRBV5-6 and TRBJ1-5; no clear D gene. The CDR3 has 15 amino acids. V was clipped by 4 bases and J by 5 bases, with 16 bases between them. Per the germline V gene, CDR1 is SGHDT and CDR2 is YYEEEE. The CDR3 region has the DNA TGTGCCAGCAGCCGAGTCGGGGAGGACTATCAGCCCCAGCATTTT. Protein sequence: CASSRVGEDYQPQHF.

This chain links TRBV18 with TRBJ1-4; 8 nucleotides align to TRBD1. This CDR3 has 14 amino acids. The germline V gene encodes CDR1 KGHSH and CDR2 LQKENI. The V gene end was trimmed by 4 bases and the J gene end by 5 bases; junction bases not matched to a gene: 3. CDR3 region: CASSLGQENEKLFF. CDR3 coding DNA: TGTGCCAGCTCACTGGGACAGGAGAATGAAAAACTGTTTTTT.

This chain links TRBV5-1 with TRBJ2-1, with 10 nucleotides matching TRBD2. CDR1 is SGHRS, CDR2 YFSETQ, per germline. Trimming took 4 bases from V and 2 from J; bases not matched to a gene: 27. This CDR3 spans 23 amino acids. CDR3 region: CASSAHLPGTSASLSLAYNEQFF. In DNA form, the CDR3 reads TGCGCCAGCAGCGCTCATCTACCCGGGACTAGCGCATCATTAAGCTTGGCCTACAATGAGCAGTTCTTC.

The chain combines TRBV6-5 with TRBJ1-2; 8 bases fit TRBD1. The CDR3 spans 13 residues. Losses at the gene ends were 7 bases for V and 4 bases for J; bases not matched to a gene: 5. The germline V gene encodes CDR1 MNHEY and CDR2 SVGAGI. CDR3 in DNA: TGTGCCAGCACCGACAGGGGATCCTATGGCTACACCTTC. Its translation: CASTDRGSYGYTF.